Presented here are 27 T cell receptor beta chains from one specimen sequenced in a study of blood T cells in healthy people across ages. A second PCR, run for roughly 7 to 11 cycles, used a sample-barcoded 5' primer plus a J-beta primer mix. TCRdb used MiXCR to reprocess the 5' RACE reads, holding one entry per CDR3 protein. Among 1.5 million or so distinct CDR3 sequences, roughly 40% were seen once, and the ten largest hold roughly 7.9%. Sample: blood. These receptors all come from a woman between 18 and 29 years old in good health.

The chain joins TRBV6-1 to TRBJ1-1, with D possibly matching TRBD1 (5 bases). In germline, CDR1 is MNHNS, CDR2 SASEGT. CDR3 length equals 15 residues. V was clipped by 1 base and J by 6 bases, with 15 bases between them. CDR3: CASSEEGGGEAEAFF. The CDR3, as DNA: TGTGCCAGCAGTGAAGAAGGCGGGGGGGAAGCTGAAGCTTTCTTT.

The rearrangement joins TRBV7-9 to TRBJ1-3, with a possible D match to TRBD1 (6 bases). The CDR3 sequence is 15 residues long. Germline V gives CDR1 SEHNR, CDR2 FQNEAQ (reference sequence). V gave up 5 bases and J gave up 0 bases, with 11 bases separating them. The CDR3 spells CASSKGGVSGNTIYF. The CDR3 bases are TGTGCCAGCAGCAAGGGGGGGGTCTCTGGAAACACCATATATTTT.

This clonotype was recorded a few times. The chain carries TRBV6-5 and TRBJ2-5; no definite D call. Germline V gene data show CDR1 as MNHEY and CDR2 as SVGAGI. The CDR3 is 14 residues long. The germline V and J ends were trimmed by 0 bases and 2 bases, with 7 bases remaining between them. CDR3 coding DNA: TGTGCCAGCAGTTACTCACAGACACAAGAGACCCAGTACTTC. Translated, it gives CASSYSQTQETQYF.

V and J are TRBV30 and TRBJ2-5; 10 bases match TRBD2. The better agreement between TRBJ2-7 and the DNA end casts doubt on the J call. The CDR3 extends over 14 amino acids. The germline gives CDR1 GTSNPN, CDR2 SVGIG (reference sequence). The CDR3: CAWRRAGGPFEQYF. The CDR3 DNA sequence: TGTGCCTGGCGGAGAGCGGGAGGGCCTTTCGAGCAGTACTTC.

Points on this clonotype: A much bigger clone sits one base away, suggesting this may be a read error. The gene calls are TRBV2 and TRBJ2-3; 13 nucleotides align to TRBD2. The V and J ends lost 10 bases and 2 bases, in that order; junction bases with no gene match: 9. The CDR3 sequence is 16 residues long. Germline V gives CDR1 SNHLY, CDR2 FYNNEI. This CDR3 reads CANSAGLAGDTDTQYF. CDR3 coding DNA: TGTGCCAACAGCGCCGGACTAGCGGGGGACACAGATACGCAGTATTTT.

This chain uses TRBV10-3 with TRBJ2-7; perhaps TRBD1 as D (6 bases). CDR3 size: 14 residues. From germline, CDR1 is ENHRY and CDR2 SYGVKD. V gave up 6 bases and J gave up 3 bases, with 15 bases separating them. The CDR3 sequence is CAISIQGPSYEQYF. The CDR3 region has the DNA TGTGCCATCAGCATACAGGGACCTAGCTACGAGCAGTACTTC.

The sample holds many counts of this clonotype. The chain combines TRBV29-1 with TRBJ1-1; 7 positions agree with TRBD1. This CDR3 contains 13 residues. V was clipped by 7 bases and J by 6 bases; unmatched bases: 11. Germline assignment: CDR1 SQVTM and CDR2 ANQGSEA. The CDR3 sequence is CSGRQGLKPEAFF. The CDR3 DNA reads TGCAGCGGAAGACAGGGCCTGAAACCTGAAGCTTTCTTT.

The rearrangement joins TRBV28 to TRBJ2-7; 10 bases line up with TRBD1. Looked up from germline, CDR1 is MDHEN and CDR2 is SYDVKM. Trimming at V came to 7 bases and at J to 0 bases, leaving 6 bases not matched to a gene. This CDR3 has 15 amino acids. The CDR3 DNA is TGTGCCAGCAAAGGTGGGGACAGGGGCTCCTACGAGCAGTACTTC. Translated: CASKGGDRGSYEQYF.

This chain connects TRBV9 to TRBJ2-6; 11 bases line up with TRBD2. Germline values: CDR1 SGDLS, CDR2 YYNGEE. J gave up 0 bases and V 8 bases, and 7 bases lay outside the gene matches. This CDR3 comprises 17 residues. This CDR3 reads CASHSGGVFSGANVLTF. CDR3 coding DNA: TGTGCCAGTCATAGCGGGGGGGTTTTCTCTGGGGCCAACGTCCTGACTTTC.

CDR3 DNA: TGCAGCGCCCGTAGCGTGAGGGACTCCTACGAGCAGTACTTC. Amino acid sequence: CSARSVRDSYEQYF. V usage is TRBV29-1 and J usage is TRBJ2-7; tentative D call: TRBD2 (5 bases). The CDR3 consists of 14 residues. V lost 7 bases to trimming and J lost 0 bases, with 16 bases between them. Germline V gives CDR1 SQVTM, CDR2 ANQGSEA.

The chain couples TRBV15 to TRBJ1-5, with TRBD1 identical over 8 bases. V gave up 4 bases and J gave up 2 bases; unmatched junction bases: 4. CDR1 is LNHNV, CDR2 YYDKDF, per germline (reference sequence). This CDR3 region has 15 residues. CDR3 coding DNA: TGTGCCACCAGCACGCAACAGGGGGGCAATCAGCCCCAGCATTTT. Its protein is CATSTQQGGNQPQHF.

The sample holds a few counts of this clonotype. The rearrangement joins TRBV5-1 to TRBJ2-7; 7 nucleotides line up with TRBD1. Unmatched junction bases numbered 11, after V lost 5 bases and J lost 3 bases. The CDR3 runs to 15 residues. Germline loops: CDR1 SGHRS, CDR2 YFSETQ. CDR3 in DNA: TGCGCCAGCAGTTATGCATCGGGACAGAGCTACGAGCAGTACTTC. Translation: CASSYASGQSYEQYF. The whole variable domain, remainder taken from reference TRBV5-1 and TRBJ2-7, is KAGVTQTPRYLIKTRGQQVTLSCSPISGHRSVSWYQQTPGQGLQFLFEYFSETQRNKGNFPGRFSGRQFSNSRSEMNVSTLELGDSALYLCASSYASGQSYEQYFGPGTRLTVT.

The chain has TRBV10-3 and TRBJ2-1, with D tentatively TRBD1 or TRBD2 (5 bases each). The CDR3 consists of 14 residues. Germline CDR1 is ENHRY and CDR2 is SYGVKD. The germline V and J ends were trimmed by 6 bases and 6 bases, with 15 bases remaining between them. The DNA of the CDR3 is TGTGCCATCAGAGGGGACGCCGGGACCAATGAGCAGTTCTTC. Translation: CAIRGDAGTNEQFF.

This chain uses TRBV6-1 with TRBJ1-4; 7 bases are a match to TRBD1. The V and J ends lost 6 bases and 8 bases, in that order; junction bases with no gene match: 15. The germline V gene has CDR1 MNHNS and CDR2 SASEGT. The CDR3 is 16 residues long. CDR3 region: CASSGGTAILGEKLFF. CDR3 in DNA: TGTGCCAGCAGCGGGGGGACAGCCATACTTGGGGAAAAACTGTTTTTT.

This clonotype has just a few counts. The chain couples TRBV10-3 to TRBJ2-1; D may be TRBD1 (8 bases). Germline-derived CDR1 and CDR2 are ENHRY and SYGVKD. V was clipped by 5 bases and J by 8 bases, with 13 bases between them. The CDR3 contains 13 residues. CDR3 amino acids: CAISSTGGDEQFF. CDR3 bases: TGTGCCATCAGTTCAACAGGGGGGGATGAGCAGTTCTTC.

This rearrangement joins TRBV20-1 to TRBJ1-2; a weak D match, TRBD1 (5 bases). This CDR3 has 14 amino acids. Trimming shortened V by 1 base and J by 9 bases, and 18 bases separated the two germline ends. Germline loops: CDR1 DFQATT, CDR2 SNEGSKA (reference sequence). The CDR3 loop reads CSARVVFAGDRYTF. The DNA for the CDR3 is TGCAGTGCTAGAGTTGTTTTTGCGGGGGATCGCTACACCTTC.

The chain is built from TRBV20-1 and TRBJ2-1, with 12 bases fitting TRBD2. V lost 5 bases and J lost 9; bases outside the gene matches: 8. The germline gives CDR1 DFQATT, CDR2 SNEGSKA (reference sequence). The length of the CDR3 is 14 residues. For the CDR3, the DNA is TGCAGTGCTGGCTGGACTAGCGGGATCGGTGAGCAGTTCTTC. It is translated as CSAGWTSGIGEQFF.

The gene calls are TRBV5-1 and TRBJ1-1, with 9 bases that match TRBD1. The CDR3 consists of 15 residues. CDR1 and CDR2 from the germline V gene are SGHRS and YFSETQ. Losses at the gene ends were 3 bases for V and 4 bases for J; bases not matched to a gene: 7. The CDR3 region has the DNA TGCGCCAGCAGCTCCAGGACAGGGGATTCCACTGAAGCTTTCTTT. The encoded protein is CASSSRTGDSTEAFF. Looking up the rest from reference TRBV5-1 and TRBJ1-1 gives the full variable domain: KAGVTQTPRYLIKTRGQQVTLSCSPISGHRSVSWYQQTPGQGLQFLFEYFSETQRNKGNFPGRFSGRQFSNSRSEMNVSTLELGDSALYLCASSSRTGDSTEAFFGQGTRLTVV.

This chain uses TRBV12-3 or TRBV12-4 with TRBJ1-2, with D maybe TRBD1 (6 bases). This CDR3 contains 16 residues. Trimming removed 5 bases from V and 0 bases from J, with 16 bases in between. The CDR3 DNA is TGTGCCAGCAGTGCTCAGGGGCGCTCGTCTAACTATGGCTACACCTTC. Translation: CASSAQGRSSNYGYTF.

The V gene is TRBV6-4, the J gene TRBJ1-2; D remains unclear. Germline CDR1 reads MRHNA; CDR2 reads SNTAGT. V dropped 2 bases and J dropped 4 bases, with 8 bases sitting between them. The CDR3 length is 13 residues. CDR3 sequence (DNA): TGTGCCAGCAGTGACGGCCTGACCTATGGCTACACCTTC. The encoded protein is CASSDGLTYGYTF.

The sample holds a few counts of this clonotype. The rearrangement links TRBV20-1 to TRBJ1-2, with TRBD1 matching over 8 bases. CDR3 length: 14 residues. Germline-derived CDR1 and CDR2 are DFQATT and SNEGSKA (reference sequence). The junction had 10 bases not matched to a gene; V was cut back by 2 bases and J by 8 bases. The CDR3 is CSARPQGAPRGYTF. DNA of the CDR3: TGCAGTGCTAGACCCCAGGGGGCCCCACGGGGCTACACCTTC.

This clonotype turned up a few times. The rearrangement joins TRBV5-1 to TRBJ2-3; D gene uncertain. CDR1 is SGHRS and CDR2 is YFSETQ in the germline V gene. The CDR3 is 14 amino acids. V lost 1 base and J 4 bases, leaving 10 bases between the germline ends. CDR3 DNA: TGCGCCAGCAGCTTGACATCCATTTCAGATACGCAGTATTTT. Protein sequence: CASSLTSISDTQYF. Full variable domain (rest looked up from reference TRBV5-1 and TRBJ2-3): KAGVTQTPRYLIKTRGQQVTLSCSPISGHRSVSWYQQTPGQGLQFLFEYFSETQRNKGNFPGRFSGRQFSNSRSEMNVSTLELGDSALYLCASSLTSISDTQYFGPGTRLTVL.

The rearrangement links TRBV27 to TRBJ2-1, with unresolved D. The DNA end is more similar to TRBJ2-7, so the J call may be wrong. CDR1 and CDR2 (germline): MNHEY, SMNVEV (reference sequence). The CDR3 consists of 13 residues. CDR3 in DNA: TGTGCCAGCAGTTACTCCTCCTACAATGAGCAGTACTTC. This encodes CASSYSSYNEQYF.

This clonotype was detected a few times. V usage is TRBV27 and J usage is TRBJ1-1, with D possibly TRBD1 on 5 matching bases. Trimming shortened V by 5 bases and J by 1 base, and 14 bases separated the two germline ends. The CDR3 has 15 residues. Germline CDR1 MNHEY, CDR2 SMNVEV (reference sequence). CDR3 DNA: TGTGCCAGCAGTGCCCAGGGTTCAAAGAACACTGAAGCTTTCTTT. Translated, it gives CASSAQGSKNTEAFF.

The CDR3 DNA is TGTGCCAGCAGCCCCCCCCCGGGACTGTACAATGAGCAGTTCTTC. It yields the protein CASSPPPGLYNEQFF. V and J are TRBV3-1 and TRBJ2-1, with a tentative D call TRBD2 (6 bases). The CDR3 is made up of 15 amino acids. Germline CDR1 and CDR2: LGHDT and YNNKEL (reference sequence). Trimming cost V 4 bases and J 4 bases, with 14 bases left between them.

This sequence joins TRBV20-1 and TRBJ1-2; D uncertain. The CDR3 extends over 14 amino acids. Trimming took off 6 bases at V and 8 bases at J, with 22 bases between the two ends. The germline V gene has CDR1 DFQATT and CDR2 SNEGSKA (reference sequence). Here the CDR3 DNA reads TGCAGTGCAAGTCCGACGGGCCCGGATGTGGGCTACACCTTC. Its translation: CSASPTGPDVGYTF.

This chain uses TRBV14 with TRBJ2-5; 8 nucleotides match TRBD2. The trim removed 4 bases at V and 11 bases at J, leaving 9 bases unmatched. The CDR3 has 13 residues. The germline gives CDR1 SGHDN, CDR2 FVKESK. The DNA of the CDR3 is TGTGCCAGCAGCCCAACTAGCGGTATAGGGCAGTACTTC. Its translation: CASSPTSGIGQYF.